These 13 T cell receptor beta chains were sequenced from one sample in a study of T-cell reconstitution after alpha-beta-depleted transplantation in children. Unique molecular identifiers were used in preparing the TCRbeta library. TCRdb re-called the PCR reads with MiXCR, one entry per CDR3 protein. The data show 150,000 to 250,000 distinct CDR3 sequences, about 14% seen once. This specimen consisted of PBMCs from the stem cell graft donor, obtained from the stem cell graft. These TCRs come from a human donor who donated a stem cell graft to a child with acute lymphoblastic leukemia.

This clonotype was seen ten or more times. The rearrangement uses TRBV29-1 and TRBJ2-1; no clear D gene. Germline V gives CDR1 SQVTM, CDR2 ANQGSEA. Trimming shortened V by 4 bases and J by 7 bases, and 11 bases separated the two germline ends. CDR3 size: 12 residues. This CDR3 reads CSVVRDKNEQFF. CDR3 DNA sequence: TGCAGCGTTGTCCGAGACAAGAATGAGCAGTTCTTC.

CDR3 residues: CASGRSPGVETQYF. The CDR3 bases are TGCGCCAGCGGACGCTCCCCGGGAGTGGAGACCCAGTACTTC. V gene TRBV5-1 combines with J gene TRBJ2-5; D is possibly TRBD2 (6 bases). Looked up from germline, CDR1 is SGHRS and CDR2 is YFSETQ. Trimming removed 7 bases at V and 5 bases at J, with 18 bases between. The CDR3 is made up of 14 amino acids.

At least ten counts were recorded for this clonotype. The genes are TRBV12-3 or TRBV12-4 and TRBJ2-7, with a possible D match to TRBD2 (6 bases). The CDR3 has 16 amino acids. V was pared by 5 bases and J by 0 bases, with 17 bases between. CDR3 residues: CASSGGMAKASYEQYF. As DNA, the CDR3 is TGTGCCAGCAGTGGGGGGATGGCGAAAGCCTCCTACGAGCAGTACTTC.

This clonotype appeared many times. The CDR3 spells CASNKLAGAKYNEQFF. CDR3 nucleotides: TGTGCCAGCAATAAGCTAGCGGGAGCTAAGTACAATGAGCAGTTCTTC. This chain joins TRBV2 and TRBJ2-1, with TRBD2 identical over 10 bases. This CDR3 is 16 amino acids long. V lost 7 bases, J lost 4 bases, and 10 bases stayed unmatched. Germline V gene data show CDR1 as SNHLY and CDR2 as FYNNEI.

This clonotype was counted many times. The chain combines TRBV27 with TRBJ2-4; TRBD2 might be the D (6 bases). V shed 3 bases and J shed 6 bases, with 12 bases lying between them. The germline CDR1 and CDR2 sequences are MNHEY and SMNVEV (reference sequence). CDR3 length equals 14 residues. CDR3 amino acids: CASSFSSARNIQYF. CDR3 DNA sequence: TGTGCCAGCAGTTTCTCTAGCGCGCGAAACATTCAGTACTTC.

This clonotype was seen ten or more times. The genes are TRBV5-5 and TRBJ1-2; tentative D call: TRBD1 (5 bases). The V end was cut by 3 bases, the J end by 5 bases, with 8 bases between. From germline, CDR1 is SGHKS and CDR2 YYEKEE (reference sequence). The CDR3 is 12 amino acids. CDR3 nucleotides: TGTGCCAGCAGCTGGGACCCATATGGCTACACCTTC. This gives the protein CASSWDPYGYTF.

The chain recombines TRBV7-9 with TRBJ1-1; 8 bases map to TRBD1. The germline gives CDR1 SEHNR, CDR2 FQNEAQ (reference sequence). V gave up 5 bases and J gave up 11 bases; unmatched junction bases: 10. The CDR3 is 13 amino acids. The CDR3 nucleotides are TGTGCCAGCAGCCCAGGACCGGGACAGGTGGCTTTCTTT. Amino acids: CASSPGPGQVAFF.

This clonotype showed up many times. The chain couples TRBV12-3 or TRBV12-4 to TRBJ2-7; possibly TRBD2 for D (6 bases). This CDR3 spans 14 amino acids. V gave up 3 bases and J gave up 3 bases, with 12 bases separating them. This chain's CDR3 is CASSFRGGDYEQYF. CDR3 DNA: TGTGCCAGCAGTTTTCGCGGAGGGGACTACGAGCAGTACTTC.

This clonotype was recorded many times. The CDR3: CASSPRGGTEAFF. CDR3 DNA: TGTGCCAGCTCACCACGGGGAGGCACTGAAGCTTTCTTT. This chain connects TRBV18 to TRBJ1-1; D unresolved. This CDR3 has 13 amino acids. Germline V lookup: CDR1 KGHSH, CDR2 LQKENI. The V and J ends lost 1 base and 4 bases respectively, with 7 bases between them.

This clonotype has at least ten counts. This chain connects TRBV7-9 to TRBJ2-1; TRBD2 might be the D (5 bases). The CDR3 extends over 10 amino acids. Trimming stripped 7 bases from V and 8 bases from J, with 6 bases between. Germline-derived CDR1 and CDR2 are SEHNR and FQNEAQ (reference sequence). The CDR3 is CASKGDEQFF. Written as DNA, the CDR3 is TGTGCCAGCAAGGGAGATGAGCAGTTCTTC.

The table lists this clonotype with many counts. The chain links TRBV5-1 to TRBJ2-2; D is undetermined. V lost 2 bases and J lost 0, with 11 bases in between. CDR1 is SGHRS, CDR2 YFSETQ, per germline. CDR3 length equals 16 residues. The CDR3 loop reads CASSLRADPNTGELFF. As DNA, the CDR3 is TGCGCCAGCAGCTTACGCGCGGACCCGAACACCGGGGAGCTGTTTTTT.

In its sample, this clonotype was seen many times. CDR3 nucleotides: TGCAGCGTTGAGTTGATCGAGACCGGGGAGCTGTTTTTT. It encodes CSVELIETGELFF. The rearrangement joins TRBV29-1 to TRBJ2-2; D is uncertain. The V gene lost 3 bases and the J gene lost 5 bases, with 10 bases spanning the gap. The CDR3 loop spans 13 amino acids. Germline loops: CDR1 SQVTM, CDR2 ANQGSEA.

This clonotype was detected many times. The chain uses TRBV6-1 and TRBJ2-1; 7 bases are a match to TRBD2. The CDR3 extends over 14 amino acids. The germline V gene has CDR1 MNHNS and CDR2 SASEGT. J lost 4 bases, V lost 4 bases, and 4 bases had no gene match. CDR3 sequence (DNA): TGTGCCAGCAGTGGGAGCGGGATTTACAATGAGCAGTTCTTC. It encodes CASSGSGIYNEQFF.